Presented here are 30 T cell receptor beta chains from one specimen sequenced in a study of response to subunit inactivated influenza vaccine. TCRdb re-called the RT-PCR reads through MiXCR, storing one row per CDR3 protein. The sample holds some 600,000 distinct CDR3 sequences, approximately 14% seen once. The sequenced sample was PBMCs from blood, obtained 14 days before vaccination. These receptors originate from a man aged 45-65 years who received an inactivated influenza vaccine.

This clonotype was counted a few times. The rearrangement joins TRBV20-1 to TRBJ2-1; 7 bases match TRBD2. V was clipped by 2 bases and J by 8 bases; unmatched bases: 9. The CDR3 runs 14 residues. From germline, CDR1 is DFQATT and CDR2 SNEGSKA (reference sequence). CDR3 amino acids: CSARRTPGRDEQFF. In DNA form, the CDR3 reads TGCAGTGCTAGAAGGACACCTGGGAGGGATGAGCAGTTCTTC.

CDR3 coding DNA: TGTGCCACCAGCAGAGATCCTCAGGCAATGAACACTGAAGCTTTCTTT. Translating gives CATSRDPQAMNTEAFF. This chain connects TRBV15 to TRBJ1-1; no definite D call. V was shortened by 0 bases and J by 0 bases, with 11 bases between the two germline ends. From germline, CDR1 is LNHNV and CDR2 YYDKDF (reference sequence). The CDR3 length is 16 residues.

This clonotype was observed a handful of times. The chain combines TRBV12-3 or TRBV12-4 with TRBJ2-3; 12 positions agree with TRBD2. There are 17 residues in the CDR3. After removal of 3 bases from V and 4 bases from J, the junction contained 8 bases not matched to a gene. CDR3 loop: CASSFELAGGTADTQYF. For the CDR3, the DNA is TGTGCCAGCAGTTTTGAACTAGCGGGGGGCACAGCAGATACGCAGTATTTT.

Comment on this clonotype: One base away lies a much larger clone, so this may be a sequencing read error. The chain couples TRBV28 to TRBJ2-7; no firm D call. The CDR3 has 12 residues. Per the germline V gene, CDR1 is MDHEN and CDR2 is SYDVKM. The CDR3 DNA follows: TGTGCCAGCAGTTTGAGTTTCTACGAGCAGAACTTC. It translates to CASSLSFYEQNF. The whole variable domain, filled in from reference TRBV28 and TRBJ2-7, reads DVKVTQSSRYLVKRTGEKVFLECVQDMDHENMFWYRQDPGLGLRLIYFSYDVKMKEKGDIPEGYSVSREKKERFSLILESASTNQTSMYLCASSLSFYEQNFGPGTRLTVT.

The gene calls are TRBV10-3 and TRBJ2-2; no reliable D call. The length of the CDR3 is 14 residues. V gave up 2 bases and J gave up 5 bases, with 9 bases separating them. Germline V lookup: CDR1 ENHRY, CDR2 SYGVKD. CDR3 in amino acids: CAISEGLKTGELFF. The CDR3 coding sequence is TGTGCCATCAGTGAGGGGCTGAAGACCGGGGAGCTGTTTTTT.

The V and J genes are TRBV5-1 and TRBJ2-3; maybe TRBD2 (6 bases). The V gene lost 0 bases and the J gene lost 7 bases, with 15 bases spanning the gap. Germline V gene lookup returns CDR1 SGHRS and CDR2 YFSETQ. There are 15 residues in the CDR3. The CDR3 is CASSLAGGVTNTQYF. The CDR3 nucleotides read TGCGCCAGCAGCTTGGCTGGAGGGGTAACGAATACGCAGTATTTT.

This chain links TRBV12-3 or TRBV12-4 with TRBJ1-6; the D gene is possibly TRBD1 (6 bases). Between the trimmed V and J ends, which lost 6 bases and 9 bases, there was a span of 12 bases. The CDR3 length is 13 residues. In DNA, the CDR3 is TGTGCCAGCAGGTTGGGGGCAGTTTCACCCCTCCACTTT. It encodes CASRLGAVSPLHF.

The CDR3 nucleotides are TGTGCCATCAGCCGGGACAGACTCACAGATACGCAGTATTTT. Protein product: CAISRDRLTDTQYF. The chain links TRBV10-3 to TRBJ2-3, with 7 bases aligning to TRBD1. Germline V gives CDR1 ENHRY, CDR2 SYGVKD. This CDR3 is 14 amino acids long. The ends lost 6 bases at V and 2 bases at J; junction bases unmatched: 5.

The chain is built from TRBV6-2 or TRBV6-3 and TRBJ2-1; 10 nucleotides align to TRBD2. CDR1 is MNHEY, CDR2 SVGEGT, per germline. V lost 6 bases and J lost 4; bases outside the gene matches: 3. The CDR3 consists of 14 residues. For the CDR3, the DNA is TGTGCCAGCAGGCGAGCGGGAGGGTACAATGAGCAGTTCTTC. It is translated as CASRRAGGYNEQFF.

This clonotype occurred a few times. V usage is TRBV28 and J usage is TRBJ2-1; 8 bases match TRBD2. J lost 3 bases, V lost 8 bases, and 12 bases had no gene match. Germline CDR1 MDHEN, CDR2 SYDVKM. This CDR3 contains 16 residues. CDR3 nucleotide sequence: TGTGCCAGCGCAGGGAGGACGGCGGGGGGCTACAATGAGCAGTTCTTC. Translated, it gives CASAGRTAGGYNEQFF.

This clonotype was observed at least ten times. In DNA, the CDR3 is TGTGCCAGCAGTGGGTTCCCAGGGATAGACACTGAAGCTTTCTTT. It yields the protein CASSGFPGIDTEAFF. This chain links TRBV25-1 with TRBJ1-1; D perhaps matches TRBD1 (5 bases). The length of the CDR3 is 15 residues. CDR1 MGHDK and CDR2 SYGVNS come from the germline V gene. Deletions cut 4 bases from V and 3 bases from J, with 15 bases between.

In this sample, this clonotype turned up many times. This may come from a read error, since a much larger clone is one base off. The chain recombines TRBV12-3 or TRBV12-4 with TRBJ2-7; D gene uncertain. Trimming took 5 bases from V and 3 from J, leaving 8 bases between them. This CDR3 is built from 12 residues. CDR3 protein: CASSDFGYEQYF. CDR3 nucleotide sequence: TGTGCCAGCAGTGACTTTGGCTACGAGCAGTACTTC.

The chain couples TRBV12-3 or TRBV12-4 to TRBJ1-5, with 7 bases fitting TRBD1. J lost 1 base, V lost 6 bases, and 6 bases had no gene match. This CDR3 contains 15 residues. CDR3 nucleotide sequence: TGTGCCAGCAGACTGACAGGGATCAGCAATCAGCCCCAGCATTTT. Protein: CASRLTGISNQPQHF.

The chain is built from TRBV7-2 and TRBJ2-7, with TRBD2 matching 7 bases. The CDR3 has 13 residues. From germline, CDR1 is SGHTA and CDR2 FQGNSA. Trimming took 8 bases from V and 4 from J; bases not matched to a gene: 8. The CDR3 sequence is CASGIGGGYEQYF. Here the CDR3 DNA reads TGTGCCAGCGGGATTGGGGGGGGATACGAGCAGTACTTC.

The rearrangement links TRBV6-1 to TRBJ2-3, with D hard to call. Germline values: CDR1 MNHNS, CDR2 SASEGT. Trimming removed 4 bases at V and 1 base at J, with 12 bases between. The CDR3 totals 15 residues. CDR3 DNA: TGTGCCAGCAGTGCTAAGGGCATTCGCACAGATACGCAGTATTTT. This gives the protein CASSAKGIRTDTQYF.

CDR3 in DNA: TGTGCCAGCAGCTCACCCGCCTTCAAAAGAGGTTCACCCCTCCACTTT. Protein sequence: CASSSPAFKRGSPLHF. The V call is TRBV7-2, the J call TRBJ1-6; no clear D. This CDR3 is built from 16 residues. V lost 4 bases to trimming and J lost 9 bases, with 19 bases between them. Germline CDR1 SGHTA, CDR2 FQGNSA.

For the CDR3, the DNA is TGTGCCAGCAGTCAATCGGGAGTAATTGTCTACGAGCAGTACTTC. Translating it yields CASSQSGVIVYEQYF. The J gene is TRBJ2-7, the V gene TRBV7-2, with D maybe TRBD2 (6 bases). Germline CDR1 SGHTA, CDR2 FQGNSA. Trimming took 6 bases from V and 3 from J, leaving 18 bases between them. The CDR3 sequence is 15 residues long.

V gene TRBV10-3 combines with J gene TRBJ1-5; weak D call: TRBD1 (5 bases). Trimming stripped 3 bases from V and 4 bases from J, with 10 bases between. Germline loops: CDR1 ENHRY, CDR2 SYGVKD. This CDR3 region has 14 residues. CDR3 bases: TGTGCCATCAGTGAAGGGAGGGGTAATCAGCCCCAGCATTTT. This sequence encodes CAISEGRGNQPQHF.

In its sample, this clonotype was seen many times. The CDR3 DNA follows: TGTGCCAGCAGCACACGGATCAGTGCCACAGATACGCAGTATTTT. This codes for CASSTRISATDTQYF. The rearrangement joins TRBV28 to TRBJ2-3, with D hard to call. Trimming left V 6 bases short and J 2 bases short, with 15 bases between. This CDR3 has 15 residues. Germline lookup yields CDR1 MDHEN and CDR2 SYDVKM. Full variable domain (outside the CDR3, taken from reference TRBV28 and TRBJ2-3): DVKVTQSSRYLVKRTGEKVFLECVQDMDHENMFWYRQDPGLGLRLIYFSYDVKMKEKGDIPEGYSVSREKKERFSLILESASTNQTSMYLCASSTRISATDTQYFGPGTRLTVL.

This clonotype turned up a few times. This sequence joins TRBV30 and TRBJ2-2; TRBD2 is a possible D gene (6 bases). CDR1 is GTSNPN and CDR2 is SVGIG in the germline V gene (reference sequence). V lost 3 bases, J lost 3 bases, and 8 bases lay in between. This CDR3 spans 13 amino acids. As DNA, the CDR3 is TGTGCCTGGAGCGGGGAGGACACCGGGGAGCTGTTTTTT. The encoded protein is CAWSGEDTGELFF.

CDR3 loop: CASAMGGGNEQFF. The CDR3 bases are TGCGCCAGCGCCATGGGAGGGGGCAATGAGCAGTTCTTC. The rearrangement joins TRBV10-1 to TRBJ2-1; D possibly corresponds to TRBD2 (7 bases). V lost 8 bases and J 6 bases, leaving 14 bases between the germline ends. The CDR3 consists of 13 residues. Looked up from germline, CDR1 is WNHNN and CDR2 is SYGVQD (reference sequence).

V and J are TRBV24-1 and TRBJ2-3; the match to TRBD1 covers 9 bases. V lost 3 bases and J lost 5; bases outside the gene matches: 5. CDR3 length: 15 residues. Germline lookup yields CDR1 KGHDR and CDR2 SFDVKD. The CDR3 coding sequence is TGTGCCACCAGTGATACCGGACAGGGGCAAGATACGCAGTATTTT. It yields the protein CATSDTGQGQDTQYF.

This clonotype appeared a few times. In DNA, the CDR3 is TGTGCCAGCAGTTCCGGACTGCTCTATGGCTACACCTTC. As protein: CASSSGLLYGYTF. The chain uses TRBV7-9 and TRBJ1-2; no clear D gene. V was shortened by 6 bases and J by 4 bases, with 12 bases between the two germline ends. The CDR3 consists of 13 residues. CDR1 is SEHNR, CDR2 FQNEAQ, per germline (reference sequence). Supplemented by reference TRBV7-9 and TRBJ1-2, the full variable domain reads DTGVSQNPRHKITKRGQNVTFRCDPISEHNRLYWYRQTLGQGPEFLTYFQNEAQLEKSRLLSDRFSAERPKGSFSTLEIQRTEQGDSAMYLCASSSGLLYGYTFGSGTRLTVV.

The chain employs TRBV20-1 and TRBJ2-3, with D unclear. The CDR3 totals 16 residues. The V end lost 6 bases, the J end lost 1 base, and 20 bases lay between the germline ends. Germline assignment: CDR1 DFQATT and CDR2 SNEGSKA (reference sequence). CDR3 bases: TGCAGTGCCAGGTTGGCGGAAGCCACGGGCACAGATACGCAGTATTTT. This gives the protein CSARLAEATGTDTQYF.

The chain has TRBV5-1 and TRBJ2-1; D is unresolved. Trimming stripped 0 bases from V and 10 bases from J, with 17 bases between. This CDR3 region has 15 residues. In germline, CDR1 is SGHRS, CDR2 YFSETQ. The CDR3 is CASSLDGPEFGEQFF. Here the CDR3 DNA reads TGCGCCAGCAGCTTGGACGGCCCCGAGTTTGGGGAGCAGTTCTTC.

A few counts support this clonotype. The chain is built from TRBV5-1 and TRBJ2-3, with 10 bases identical to TRBD1. CDR3 length: 15 amino acids. Trimming removed 7 bases from V and 1 base from J; junction bases left unmatched: 6. Looked up from germline, CDR1 is SGHRS and CDR2 is YFSETQ. CDR3 region: CASVGQGMGTDTQYF. The CDR3 region has the DNA TGCGCCAGCGTGGGACAGGGGATGGGCACAGATACGCAGTATTTT.

The rearrangement uses TRBV29-1 and TRBJ2-2; D unresolved. Germline CDR1 and CDR2: SQVTM and ANQGSEA. V shed 6 bases and J shed 6 bases, with 20 bases lying between them. This CDR3 is 15 amino acids long. The CDR3 loop reads CSVVLQDPLPGELFF. The DNA of the CDR3 is TGCAGCGTCGTCCTCCAGGACCCGTTGCCCGGGGAGCTGTTTTTT.

This clonotype has ten or more counts. This chain links TRBV10-3 with TRBJ2-2; possible D gene TRBD1, 5 bases. Per germline, CDR1 ENHRY and CDR2 SYGVKD. The ends were cut back, 3 bases at V and 6 bases at J, with 14 bases in the middle. The CDR3 spans 15 residues. The chain's CDR3 is CAISEGVKVPGELFF. Here the CDR3 DNA reads TGTGCCATCAGTGAAGGGGTAAAGGTGCCCGGGGAGCTGTTTTTT.

The chain is built from TRBV7-2 and TRBJ2-5; D remains unclear. V lost 3 bases, J lost 2 bases, and 7 bases lay in between. CDR1 and CDR2 (germline): SGHTA, FQGNSA. There are 13 residues in the CDR3. This CDR3 is CASSFVGQETQYF. The CDR3 region has the DNA TGTGCCAGCAGCTTTGTGGGACAAGAGACCCAGTACTTC.

CDR3 nucleotides: TGTGCCAGCAGTCCAAGAGGCTACTCCTACAATGAGCAGTTCTTC. This codes for CASSPRGYSYNEQFF. This chain uses TRBV6-2 or TRBV6-3 with TRBJ2-1; D not resolved. V gave up 5 bases and J gave up 0 bases, with 11 bases separating them. Germline V lookup: CDR1 MNHEY, CDR2 SVGEGT. The CDR3 has 15 amino acids.